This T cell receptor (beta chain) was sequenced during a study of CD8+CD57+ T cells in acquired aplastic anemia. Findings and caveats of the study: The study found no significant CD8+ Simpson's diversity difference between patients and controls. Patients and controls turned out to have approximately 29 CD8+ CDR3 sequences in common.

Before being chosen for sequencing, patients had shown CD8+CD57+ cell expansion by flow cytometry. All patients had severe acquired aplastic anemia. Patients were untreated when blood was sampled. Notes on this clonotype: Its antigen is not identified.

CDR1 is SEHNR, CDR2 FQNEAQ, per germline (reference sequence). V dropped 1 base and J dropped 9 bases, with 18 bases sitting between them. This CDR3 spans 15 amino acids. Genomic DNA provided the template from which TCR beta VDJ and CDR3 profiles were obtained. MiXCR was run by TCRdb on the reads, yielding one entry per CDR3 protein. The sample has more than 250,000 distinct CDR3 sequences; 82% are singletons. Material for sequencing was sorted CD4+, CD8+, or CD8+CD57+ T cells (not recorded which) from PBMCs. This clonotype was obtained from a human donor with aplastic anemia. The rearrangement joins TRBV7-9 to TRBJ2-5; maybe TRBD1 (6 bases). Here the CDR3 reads CASSLDQGTKQPQYF. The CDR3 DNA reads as TGTGCCAGCAGCTTAGACCAGGGGACAAAACAGCCCCAGTACTTC.